This TCR beta chain was recorded in a study of cytomegalovirus exposure and HLA in healthy donors (TCRdb year 2017). Context from the whole study: In an earlier analysis of some 550 of the donors, 250 to 350 Gb of sequence data and 90 million to 130 million unique TCR beta sequences from 180 million or so T cells were reported. Approximately 310 gigabases of sequencing data and approximately 85 million unique TCR sequences were included in an early release covering about 700 HLA-typed donors. Of the roughly 390 genotyped donors, approximately 80% were placed in the genetic ancestry cluster associated with self-reported Caucasian donors. The aim of the study was to test whether cataloging public T cell receptors could identify signatures of past pathogen exposure. The study used immunosequencing to profile the T cell repertoires of several hundred subjects and linked those repertoires to cytomegalovirus serostatus. Besides the first cohort of more than 650 subjects, a separate validation cohort made up of over 100 different subjects was used. To predict cytomegalovirus infection status, the study combined high-throughput TCR immunosequencing, statistical association of individual TCRs with disease status, and machine learning. A later analysis re-analyzed previously published TCR beta repertoires from 550 to 700 donors and added high-resolution HLA genotyping to study TCR occurrence patterns. Rather than using new phenotypic data, the later analysis identified candidate immune exposures from TCR beta sequences and from how often those sequences occurred across donors. An earlier analysis of some 600 of the donors applied high-throughput TCR beta sequencing to assess whether each TCR beta V gene segment acted as functional or pseudogenic. Donor age, sex, ethnicity and CMV serostatus were compiled alongside the repertoire data. Genome-wide SNP genotypes for about 65% of the roughly 670 donors were used in a later genetic analysis, which treated that subset as a discovery cohort. Every discovery cohort repertoire had been produced on one sequencing platform. HLA typing included class I and class II loci at four-digit resolution. The number of donors typed differed by locus, with about 629-630 for A, B, C, DRB1 and DQB1, around 560 for DQA1, over 600 for DPA1, and around 450 for DPB1. A few DR-DQ haplotypes were treated as single units for association and clustering because of strong linkage in the cohort. Among about 400 genotyped donors of the cohort, an average of roughly 230,000 unique TCR beta nucleotide sequences was sequenced per donor, of which about 18% were non-productive. What the study reported, not specific to this receptor: When HLA alleles, especially DR and DQ, strongly co-occurred, attributing TCR associations to individual alleles was difficult. Across donors, most TCR sequences were observed very rarely, whereas some public TCRs were present in many individuals. According to a later genetic analysis, donors in an Asian-associated ancestry cluster had fewer N-insertions in productive TCRs than the approximately 690-donor mean. In this cohort, only TCR beta chains were sequenced, and detectable features were limited by the absence of alpha or paired-chain data. The sequencing pipeline was judged likely to have produced a cluster of highly shared sequence variants as a technical artifact. Three of the identified cytomegalovirus-associated TCR beta chains were confirmed in vitro to be specific for cytomegalovirus antigens. According to a later analysis, TCR association rates differed among HLA loci, with DRB1 alleles showing the most associated TCRs and HLA-C alleles showing the fewest. According to the authors, the approach could potentially be generalized to other disease states and immunological phenotypes. Because HLA typing was missing for some donors at each locus, association tests included only the typed subset. In an earlier analysis of about 540 of the donors, most TCR beta V segments were observed in productive rearrangements about 87% or about 30% of the time, broadly matching IMGT annotations. A later analysis associated approximately 17,000 TCR beta sequences with specific HLA alleles at a false discovery rate of 0.05. The earlier analysis of fewer than 750 of the donors excluded fewer than 20 rarely observed V segments, including chromosome 9 orphons, because counts were too low. Linkage disequilibrium might explain the correlated functional status among segregating V segments, but an unknown experimental factor could not be excluded. In the study, approximately 160 TCR beta chains were listed as associated with cytomegalovirus. A later genetic analysis associated a missense DCLRE1C variant with V-gene and J-gene trimming of TCR beta chains, and an independent cohort replicated the association. Because the 87-base-pair reads could not distinguish some IMGT-functional V segments, including TRBV6-2 and TRBV6-3, those segments were excluded. Cytomegalovirus status was reported to be diagnosed by the classifier with high specificity and sensitivity in both the original and validation cohorts. Presence/absence analyses assumed roughly uniform sequencing depth across donors, an assumption that may not hold. According to a later analysis, most CMV-associated TCR beta chains appeared to be HLA-restricted, and the HLA associations seemed to be driven largely by CMV exposure. According to a later analysis, parvovirus B19, influenza, CMV and Epstein-Barr virus appeared linked to several top co-occurrence clusters. The only immune exposure information available for the cohort was CMV serostatus. Compared with equally common non-associated chains, HLA-associated TCR beta chains in a later analysis were more clonally expanded and had lower generation probabilities. A further reported finding was that TCR beta sequences accurately predicted the HLA-A and HLA-B alleles for most subjects in the first cohort.

The V end loses 3 bases and the J end loses 2 bases, and a stretch of 17 bases separates them. The germline V gene gives CDR1 as LGHNA and CDR2 as YNFKEQ. Counted from cysteine to phenylalanine, this CDR3 has 16 amino acids. Of all the DNA, just the CDR3 is kept, 48 bases in frame from base 1. Library prep was done by the immunoSEQ multiplex PCR assay. For the multiplex PCR, a mixture combining 60 forward primers for TCR Vbeta segments and 13 reverse primers for TCR Jbeta segments was used. A multiplex PCR assay on genomic DNA amplified the CDR3 region of rearranged TCR beta genes. The amplified TCR beta libraries were sequenced on the Illumina HiSeq System as 87-base-pair reads. Per the authors' processing: A later analysis counted about 80 million unique TCR beta chains across the 700 or so repertoires, and approximately 11 million of these chains were shared by at least two donors. To remove PCR and sequencing errors, raw reads were error-corrected and collapsed into unique sequences using a nearest-neighbor algorithm that merged closely related sequences. V, D and J gene segments were assigned by aligning CDR3 sequences to IMGT reference sequences. For a sequence to be retained, a match of at least six nucleotides to both a V gene segment and a J gene segment was required. Rearrangements were classified as productive when the CDR3 lacked stop codons and remained in frame with V and J, and all other rearrangements were classified as non-productive. Following IMGT convention, CDR3 was defined as the stretch from the second conserved V-encoded cysteine to the conserved J-encoded phenylalanine. In an earlier analysis of approximately 500 of the donors, sequences lacking an unambiguous match to a single V gene segment were excluded. In an earlier analysis of roughly 500 of the donors, V segments were called functional above 56.7% productive rearrangements and were called segregating when the between-donor standard deviation exceeded 5%. A statistical classification framework was built to diagnose cytomegalovirus status from the catalog of TCR beta chain sequences. V and J gene assignment, in a later analysis, came from comparing TCR nucleotide sequences with IMGT/GENE-DB human TR gene sequences. The TCRdist pipeline was used in a later analysis to assign CDR3 sequences and most-parsimonious VDJ recombination scenarios. In a later analysis, each TCR beta chain was defined by its CDR3 amino acid sequence together with its V-gene family, and reads lacking a unique V-gene family were excluded. As a way to deal with suspected cross-contamination and a sequencing artifact, a later analysis dropped approximately 570 nucleotide sequences that were highly shared and had low generation probability. In a later analysis, a clonal expansion index was calculated for each public chain from normalized within-repertoire ranks of inferred template counts. In a later analysis, generation probabilities were computed with a VDJ recombination model fitted to out-of-frame rearrangements, and the resulting probabilities were checked against IGoR. In a later analysis, hypergeometric tests were used to score TCR-TCR, TCR-HLA and TCR-CMV co-occurrence, with a repertoire-size bias correction applied to TCR pairs. To estimate false discovery rates, a later analysis permuted the HLA or CMV assignments 20 times. In a later analysis, co-occurring TCRs were grouped with DBSCAN, and TCRdist sequence similarity was added when clustering was performed within HLA-allele-positive subsets. Repertoires with fewer than 30,000 or more than 120,000 public chains were left out of co-occurrence clustering, as were several repertoires with anomalous nucleotide sharing. TCRdb carries this immuneACCESS record with in-frame sequences only. Its versions omit some clonotypes, under half of them owing to an unresolved V gene in the studies checked, with the rest unexplained. V and J calls and clone size are copied from that table; D and trimming were computed from the DNA. The sample table contains 150,000 to 200,000 clones; only one count was recorded for just over 75% of them. Of the sample, about 3.8% is held by the ten largest clones.

In total, approximately 700 healthy bone marrow donors made up the cohort. At the time of sampling, all cohort members were nominally healthy, though unrecorded immune exposures were likely present. The donor was CMV seropositive and belonged to the group of 250 to 350 seropositive cohort members. Each donor provided a peripheral blood sample, and peripheral blood mononuclear cells were used for TCR beta sequencing. The Qiagen DNeasy Blood Extraction Kit was used to extract genomic DNA from the blood cell samples. With regard to this clone: Its antigen remains unidentified. Base-call qualities are not available, and no considerably larger clone is one nucleotide away.

This TCR derives from a woman in her sixties or seventies in good health and CMV-seropositive. The specimen was PBMCs. Here the chain combines TRBV4-2 and TRBJ2-7; TRBD2 is a weak D gene call, 7 bases matching. Here is the DNA: TGTGCCAGCAGCCAGCAAGGGGGGGAGGGAGCCTACGAGCAGTACTTC. It encodes CASSQQGGEGAYEQYF.